The 22 T cell receptor beta chains presented below share a single source sample, sequenced in a study of blood T cell repertoires in COVID-19 (TCRdb year 2020). Library creation used the immunoSEQ multiplex PCR assay. The table was pulled from immuneACCESS by TCRdb, which kept in-frame rearrangements only. Such tables lose some clones; where checked, under half of the loss comes from unresolved V genes, and the rest has no known cause. This sample is represented by under 75,000 clones; approximately 80% of them were singletons. The leading ten clones occupy 6.5% to 7.5% of the sample. Sequenced input: peripheral blood. These receptors all come from a man in his fifties or sixties with acute or convalescent COVID-19.

The chain is built from TRBV29-1 and TRBJ2-7; 7 nucleotides match TRBD1. The CDR3 contains 13 residues. In germline, CDR1 is SQVTM, CDR2 ANQGSEA. Trimming cost V 6 bases and J 6 bases; bases outside gene matches: 11. CDR3 DNA: TGCAGCGTCGACAGGGTCGAGTGGTGCGAGCAGTACTTC. It translates to CSVDRVEWCEQYF.

This clone came up a few times. The chain combines TRBV10-1 with TRBJ1-5; weak D call: TRBD1 (6 bases). V was shortened by 6 bases and J by 5 bases, with 8 bases between the two germline ends. The CDR3 has 12 residues. The germline CDR1 and CDR2 sequences are WNHNN and SYGVQD (reference sequence). In nucleotides, the CDR3 is TGCGCCAGCAGGGCAGGGGATCAGCCCCAGCATTTT. Translated, it gives CASRAGDQPQHF.

This clone was seen a handful of times. One end of the junction fails to match germline, which may point to a read error. This chain links TRBV25-1 with TRBJ1-5, with 7 positions matching TRBD1. The CDR3 extends over 13 amino acids. CDR1 MGHDK and CDR2 SYGVNS come from the germline V gene. The CDR3 region has the DNA TGTGCCAGCAGGGGACAGTACAATGAGCCCCAGCATTTT. Residues: CASRGQYNEPQHF. Based on the CDR3 plus reference TRBV25-1 and TRBJ1-5, the full variable domain is EADIYQTPRYLVIGTGKKITLECSQTMGHDKMYWYQQDPGMELHLIHYSYGVNSTEKGDLSSESTVSRIRTEHFPLTLESARPSHTSQYLCASRGQYNEPQHFGDGTRLSIL.

This rearrangement joins TRBV10-3 to TRBJ1-3; D unclear. This CDR3 spans 12 amino acids. CDR1 and CDR2 (germline): ENHRY, SYGVKD. The germline V and J ends were trimmed by 3 bases and 3 bases, with 3 bases remaining between them. This CDR3 reads CAISDNGNTIYF. The CDR3, as DNA: TGTGCCATCAGTGATAATGGAAACACCATATATTTT.

This clone appeared a few times. The rearrangement joins TRBV10-3 to TRBJ2-3; tentative D call: TRBD2 (6 bases). The germline V gene has CDR1 ENHRY and CDR2 SYGVKD. This CDR3 has 13 amino acids. The V gene lost 11 bases and the J gene lost 1 base, with 13 bases spanning the gap. CDR3 DNA sequence: TGTGCCGTCCGGGACTCACGCACAGATACGCAGTATTTT. It specifies CAVRDSRTDTQYF.

The V gene is TRBV28, the J gene TRBJ1-2, with TRBD1 matching over 8 bases. The junction had 5 bases not matched to a gene; V was cut back by 7 bases and J by 4 bases. The CDR3 contains 13 residues. Germline V gene lookup returns CDR1 MDHEN and CDR2 SYDVKM. The CDR3 here is CASTRTGSYGYTF. CDR3 bases: TGTGCCAGCACAAGGACAGGGTCCTATGGCTACACCTTC.

V is TRBV13 and J is TRBJ1-2; 8 nucleotides align to TRBD1. The CDR3 has 14 residues. The germline V gene encodes CDR1 PRHDT and CDR2 FYEKMQ (reference sequence). The V and J ends lost 5 bases and 4 bases, in that order; junction bases with no gene match: 6. CDR3 sequence (DNA): TGTGCCAGCAGCCGGACAGGGTCAGGCTATGGCTACACCTTC. It specifies CASSRTGSGYGYTF. Using reference TRBV13 and TRBJ1-2 for the parts outside the CDR3, the full variable domain is AAGVIQSPRHLIKEKRETATLKCYPIPRHDTVYWYQQGPGQDPQFLISFYEKMQSDKGSIPDRFSAQQFSDYHSELNMSSLELGDSALYFCASSRTGSGYGYTFGSGTRLTVV.

The J gene is TRBJ1-1, the V gene TRBV7-8; D gene ambiguous. CDR1 and CDR2 from the germline V gene are SGHVS and FQNEAQ. Trimming shortened V by 0 bases and J by 7 bases, and 9 bases separated the two germline ends. The CDR3 covers 13 residues. CDR3 sequence (DNA): TGTGCCAGCAGCTTAGCGCCTGAGGGTGAAGCTTTCTTT. Amino acid sequence: CASSLAPEGEAFF.

The J gene is TRBJ2-5, the V gene TRBV19, with no clear D. The V and J ends lost 4 bases and 5 bases respectively, with 11 bases between them. The germline V gene has CDR1 LNHDA and CDR2 SQIVND (reference sequence). This CDR3 has 13 residues. This chain's CDR3 is CASSNSLAETQYF. In nucleotides, the CDR3 is TGTGCCAGTAGTAATTCGTTAGCCGAGACCCAGTACTTC.

This sequence joins TRBV24-1 and TRBJ2-5; tentatively, D is TRBD1 (8 bases). Germline V gives CDR1 KGHDR, CDR2 SFDVKD. V was pared by 4 bases and J by 4 bases, with 15 bases between. This CDR3 is 15 amino acids long. CDR3 coding DNA: TGTGCCACCAGTGAAGGACAGGGAGGGCGAGAGACCCAGTACTTC. The encoded protein is CATSEGQGGRETQYF.

On this clone itself: A read error may account for a junction end that differs from germline. The chain joins TRBV18 to TRBJ2-1; D perhaps matches TRBD2 (5 bases). Germline assignment: CDR1 KGHSH and CDR2 LQKENI. This CDR3 comprises 12 residues. The CDR3: CASSPLVNEQFF. The CDR3, as DNA: TGTGCCAGCTCGCCACTAGTGAATGAGCAGTTCTTC.

The CDR3 nucleotides read TGCGCCAGCAGCTACGGACAGTGGGGCTCCTACGAGCAGTACTTC. It codes for CASSYGQWGSYEQYF. V gene TRBV5-1 combines with J gene TRBJ2-7; maybe TRBD1 (6 bases). The CDR3 runs to 15 residues. Between the trimmed V and J ends, which lost 3 bases and 0 bases, there was a span of 13 bases. CDR1 is SGHRS and CDR2 is YFSETQ in the germline V gene.

The genes are TRBV5-5 and TRBJ1-1, with D perhaps TRBD1 (6 bases). The CDR3 runs to 14 residues. The V end lost 0 bases, the J end lost 3 bases, and 9 bases lay between the germline ends. Germline CDR1 reads SGHKS; CDR2 reads YYEKEE (reference sequence). The CDR3 coding sequence is TGTGCCAGCAGCTTGGCAGGGGTGGACACTGAAGCTTTCTTT. Translated: CASSLAGVDTEAFF.

This chain links TRBV10-3 with TRBJ2-1, with D uncertain. The V and J ends lost 11 bases and 0 bases respectively, with 11 bases between them. The CDR3 totals 13 residues. The V gene's germline CDR1 is ENHRY and CDR2 SYGVKD. The CDR3 here is CAATPGSYNEQFF. The CDR3 region has the DNA TGTGCCGCGACCCCAGGCTCCTACAATGAGCAGTTCTTC.

The chain has TRBV5-1 and TRBJ1-1; 9 positions match TRBD1. Germline V gene sequence: CDR1 SGHRS, CDR2 YFSETQ. V lost 2 bases, J lost 6 bases, and 8 bases stayed unmatched. This CDR3 region has 15 residues. CDR3 sequence reads: CASSFNRDRVSEAFF. CDR3 DNA: TGCGCCAGCAGCTTTAACCGGGACAGGGTCTCTGAAGCTTTCTTT.

The table lists this clone with a count of one. The chain links TRBV5-1 to TRBJ2-1; no firm D call. This CDR3 spans 15 amino acids. Germline V gene lookup returns CDR1 SGHRS and CDR2 YFSETQ. V dropped 4 bases and J dropped 3 bases, with 14 bases sitting between them. The DNA for the CDR3 is TGCGCCAGCAGCGCCCAATTGAGTGGCTACAATGAGCAGTTCTTC. Its translation: CASSAQLSGYNEQFF.

The chain recombines TRBV11-2 with TRBJ1-2, with D hard to call. V lost 1 base and J 12 bases, leaving 15 bases between the germline ends. Per germline, CDR1 SGHAT and CDR2 FQNNGV. CDR3 length: 13 residues. CDR3 DNA sequence: TGTGCCAGCAGCTTAGGTGGGGAGCGTGGAAACACCTTC. This gives the protein CASSLGGERGNTF. The whole variable domain, remainder taken from reference TRBV11-2 and TRBJ1-2, is EAGVAQSPRYKIIEKRQSVAFWCNPISGHATLYWYQQILGQGPKLLIQFQNNGVVDDSQLPKDRFSAERLKGVDSTLKIQPAKLEDSAVYLCASSLGGERGNTFGSGTRLTVV.

This clone was counted once. The chain carries TRBV6-2 or TRBV6-3 and TRBJ2-7; TRBD2 aligns across 8 bases. Unmatched junction bases numbered 9, after V lost 2 bases and J lost 3 bases. Germline V gives CDR1 MNHEY, CDR2 SVGEGT. This CDR3 is built from 16 residues. CDR3 in DNA: TGTGCCAGCAGTTACGAACCCCCGGGGGGGTACTACGAGCAGTACTTC. Translation: CASSYEPPGGYYEQYF.

V gene TRBV29-1 combines with J gene TRBJ1-2; D gene uncertain. Trimming stripped 4 bases from V and 10 bases from J, with 13 bases between. The germline V gene encodes CDR1 SQVTM and CDR2 ANQGSEA. The CDR3 sequence is 11 residues long. CDR3 nucleotides: TGCAGCGTTGGGACTGCTATGGACTACACCTTC. Translating gives CSVGTAMDYTF. The full variable domain, with the rest looked up from reference TRBV29-1 and TRBJ1-2, is SAVISQKPSRDICQRGTSLTIQCQVDSQVTMMFWYRQQPGQSLTLIATANQGSEATYESGFVIDKFPISRPNLTFSTLTVSNMSPEDSSIYLCSVGTAMDYTFGSGTRLTVV.

V usage is TRBV19 and J usage is TRBJ2-1; D may be TRBD1 (6 bases). From germline, CDR1 is LNHDA and CDR2 SQIVND (reference sequence). The V and J ends lost 1 base and 7 bases respectively, with 14 bases between them. The CDR3 is made up of 15 amino acids. CDR3 sequence reads: CASSIVLRRGNEQFF. As DNA, the CDR3 is TGTGCCAGTAGTATAGTTCTACGCAGGGGAAATGAGCAGTTCTTC.

The chain is built from TRBV29-1 and TRBJ2-7; 8 bases map to TRBD1. Germline assignment: CDR1 SQVTM and CDR2 ANQGSEA. CDR3 length: 16 residues. J was trimmed by 3 bases and V by 1 base; bases with no gene match: 11. The CDR3 sequence: CSVEGNRQGNSYEQYF. Written as DNA, the CDR3 is TGCAGCGTTGAAGGGAATCGACAGGGGAATAGCTACGAGCAGTACTTC.

This chain uses TRBV19 with TRBJ1-1; weak D call: TRBD1 (5 bases). CDR1 is LNHDA and CDR2 is SQIVND in the germline V gene (reference sequence). This CDR3 is 14 amino acids long. Between the trimmed V and J ends, which lost 1 base and 3 bases, there was a span of 9 bases. CDR3 residues: CASSIGPGDTEAFF. CDR3 nucleotide sequence: TGTGCCAGTAGTATAGGGCCGGGGGACACTGAAGCTTTCTTT.